One and the same sample provided the 30 T cell receptor beta chains below, sequenced in a study of technical replicates of blood from several donors. The table came from immunoSEQ multiplex PCR; TCRdb's copy has only in-frame clones and leaves some out. This table has approximately 79,000 clones, approximately 97% appearing once. Sample: T cells isolated from PBMCs. These receptor sequences come from a human donor in good health.

The J gene is TRBJ2-1, the V gene TRBV5-4; D remains ambiguous. Per germline, CDR1 SGHNT and CDR2 YYREEE (reference sequence). Trimming cost V 1 base and J 3 bases, with 14 bases left between them. CDR3 length: 16 amino acids. CDR3 residues: CASSLPPSELYNEQFF. CDR3 sequence (DNA): TGTGCCAGCAGCTTGCCTCCTAGTGAACTCTACAATGAGCAGTTCTTC.

The V and J genes are TRBV19 and TRBJ2-3; 7 bases fit TRBD1. The CDR3 consists of 14 residues. V shed 7 bases, J shed 2 bases, and the junction held 6 bases outside the gene matches. The germline V gene encodes CDR1 LNHDA and CDR2 SQIVND (reference sequence). CDR3 coding DNA: TGTGCCAGTAAGGGGGCGGCGGACACAGATACGCAGTATTTT. It translates to CASKGAADTDTQYF.

The chain employs TRBV5-1 and TRBJ1-5; possibly TRBD1 for D (5 bases). The CDR3 extends over 16 amino acids. V lost 1 base, J lost 3 bases, and 14 bases lay in between. CDR1 SGHRS and CDR2 YFSETQ come from the germline V gene. CDR3: CASSLYGGVDNQPQHF. The DNA for the CDR3 is TGCGCCAGCAGCTTGTACGGGGGTGTTGACAATCAGCCCCAGCATTTT.

The chain uses TRBV6-4 and TRBJ1-2; no clear D gene. The CDR3 consists of 13 residues. Per germline, CDR1 MRHNA and CDR2 SNTAGT. V lost 3 bases and J lost 2, with 7 bases in between. CDR3 protein: CASSEWRNYGYTF. The CDR3 DNA reads as TGTGCCAGCAGTGAGTGGAGAAACTATGGCTACACCTTC.

The chain joins TRBV11-1 to TRBJ2-2; D ambiguous. Germline lookup yields CDR1 SGHAT and CDR2 FQDESV (reference sequence). V was cut by 5 bases and J by 1 base, with 8 bases left in between. This CDR3 has 14 amino acids. The CDR3 sequence: CASSPRLNTGELFF. The CDR3 region has the DNA TGTGCCAGCAGCCCTCGTCTGAACACCGGGGAGCTGTTTTTT. The full variable domain, completed using reference TRBV11-1 and TRBJ2-2, is EAEVAQSPRYKITEKSQAVAFWCDPISGHATLYWYRQILGQGPELLVQFQDESVVDDSQLPKDRFSAERLKGVDSTLKIQPAELGDSAMYLCASSPRLNTGELFFGEGSRLTVL.

In this sample, this clone turned up once. CDR3 sequence: CASSQIQGWETQYF. The CDR3 nucleotides read TGCGCCAGCAGCCAAATACAGGGGTGGGAGACCCAGTACTTC. The V call is TRBV4-1, the J call TRBJ2-5, with 7 nucleotides matching TRBD1. The germline gives CDR1 MGHRA, CDR2 YSYEKL. The CDR3 runs 14 residues. Trimming at V came to 2 bases and at J to 5 bases, leaving 5 bases not matched to a gene.

The rearrangement links TRBV7-8 to TRBJ1-2; D is possibly TRBD1 (5 bases). The V end was cut by 1 base, the J end by 2 bases, with 11 bases between. This CDR3 comprises 15 residues. Germline V gene lookup returns CDR1 SGHVS and CDR2 FQNEAQ. The CDR3 sequence is CASSLDVRGNYGYTF. CDR3 DNA sequence: TGTGCCAGCAGCTTAGATGTAAGGGGAAACTATGGCTACACCTTC.

The CDR3 protein is CASRLWQETQYF. Written as DNA, the CDR3 is TGTGCCAGCAGGCTATGGCAAGAGACCCAGTACTTC. This chain uses TRBV2 with TRBJ2-5; D gene ambiguous. Germline lookup yields CDR1 SNHLY and CDR2 FYNNEI. The V gene lost 6 bases and the J gene lost 2 bases, with 7 bases spanning the gap. The CDR3 consists of 12 residues. Based on the CDR3 plus reference TRBV2 and TRBJ2-5, the full variable domain is EPEVTQTPSHQVTQMGQEVILRCVPISNHLYFYWYRQILGQKVEFLVSFYNNEISEKSEIFDDQFSVERPDGSNFTLKIRSTKLEDSAMYFCASRLWQETQYFGPGTRLLVL.

The V and J genes are TRBV11-2 and TRBJ2-1; 11 bases agree with TRBD2. Germline V lookup: CDR1 SGHAT, CDR2 FQNNGV. Germline trimming cut 5 bases from V and 3 bases from J; bases unmatched to any gene: 9. The CDR3 is made up of 17 amino acids. The CDR3 reads CASSPRIAGGFYNEQFF. DNA for the CDR3: TGTGCCAGCAGCCCTAGGATAGCGGGAGGGTTCTACAATGAGCAGTTCTTC.

The chain combines TRBV10-3 with TRBJ2-1, with 12 bases that match TRBD2. With 2 bases clipped from V and 9 bases from J, the junction kept 17 bases outside the gene matches. Germline V gives CDR1 ENHRY, CDR2 SYGVKD. This CDR3 comprises 19 residues. The CDR3 DNA follows: TGTGCCATCAGTGAGGCCGAAACTTTGAGACTAGCGGGAGTTGTTGAGCAGTTCTTC. Amino acids: CAISEAETLRLAGVVEQFF.

J is TRBJ2-7 and V is TRBV27; TRBD2 agrees at 13 bases. Germline lookup yields CDR1 MNHEY and CDR2 SMNVEV (reference sequence). The length of the CDR3 is 17 residues. After removal of 3 bases from V and 4 bases from J, the junction contained 9 bases not matched to a gene. CDR3 residues: CASSFLGTSGINYEQYF. CDR3 DNA: TGTGCCAGCAGTTTTCTGGGGACTAGCGGGATTAATTACGAGCAGTACTTC.

This chain uses TRBV6-4 with TRBJ2-1; 13 bases are shared with TRBD2. J gave up 8 bases and V 5 bases, and 6 bases lay outside the gene matches. Germline loops: CDR1 MRHNA, CDR2 SNTAGT. The CDR3 is 15 residues long. CDR3 sequence reads: CASSPLAGGYYEQFF. CDR3 nucleotides: TGTGCCAGCAGTCCACTAGCGGGAGGGTATTATGAGCAGTTCTTC.

Written as DNA, the CDR3 is TGTGCCAGCAGCTTAGCGGGGGGTAATGTGGCTTTCTTT. Residues: CASSLAGGNVAFF. The chain uses TRBV7-9 and TRBJ1-1, with D possibly TRBD1 on 5 matching bases. Germline V gives CDR1 SEHNR, CDR2 FQNEAQ (reference sequence). Trimming pared 0 bases from V and 11 bases from J, leaving 13 bases between. The CDR3 has 13 residues.

The chain uses TRBV6-6 and TRBJ2-2; 11 nucleotides align to TRBD1. With 4 bases clipped from V and 3 bases from J, the junction kept 4 bases outside the gene matches. Germline V gives CDR1 MNHNY, CDR2 SVGAGI (reference sequence). CDR3 length: 16 amino acids. The DNA of the CDR3 is TGTGCCAGCAGTTCCGGGGACAGGGGGTACACCGGGGAGCTGTTTTTT. It encodes CASSSGDRGYTGELFF.

The chain is built from TRBV27 and TRBJ1-2, with TRBD1 identical over 8 bases. The germline V gene encodes CDR1 MNHEY and CDR2 SMNVEV (reference sequence). V was clipped by 3 bases and J by 2 bases; unmatched bases: 2. The CDR3 extends over 14 amino acids. This chain's CDR3 is CASSFQGANYGYTF. The CDR3 region has the DNA TGTGCCAGCAGTTTTCAGGGGGCCAACTATGGCTACACCTTC.

This sequence joins TRBV21-1 and TRBJ2-7; TRBD2, the D gene given by the table, was not confirmed from the DNA. TRBV21-1 corresponds to a pseudogene. The length of the CDR3 is 14 residues. DNA for the CDR3: TGTGCCAGCAGAAAACAGACAACGGGGTACGAGCAGTACTTC. Protein sequence: CASRKQTTGYEQYF.

This chain joins TRBV27 and TRBJ2-7; a weak D match, TRBD1 (5 bases). The CDR3 covers 14 residues. Germline V CDR1 and CDR2: MNHEY, SMNVEV (reference sequence). V was shortened by 4 bases and J by 4 bases, with 14 bases between the two germline ends. The CDR3 loop reads CASSSRQLSYEQYF. Written as DNA, the CDR3 is TGTGCCAGCAGTTCGAGACAGTTATCTTACGAGCAGTACTTC.

The CDR3 loop reads CASSLDYRGRAEAFF. CDR3 DNA sequence: TGTGCCAGCAGTTTGGACTACAGGGGTAGAGCTGAAGCTTTCTTT. V usage is TRBV27 and J usage is TRBJ1-1; 7 positions match TRBD1. CDR3 length: 15 residues. V lost 3 bases to trimming and J lost 6 bases; unmatched junction nucleotides: 10. The germline gives CDR1 MNHEY, CDR2 SMNVEV (reference sequence).

This rearrangement joins TRBV30 to TRBJ2-7; D possibly corresponds to TRBD1 (6 bases). Trimming pared 4 bases from V and 3 bases from J, leaving 13 bases between. The length of the CDR3 is 13 residues. Looked up from germline, CDR1 is GTSNPN and CDR2 is SVGIG (reference sequence). For the CDR3, the DNA is TGTGCCTGGACCGCTGGACAGAACTACGAGCAGTACTTC. Protein: CAWTAGQNYEQYF.

The table lists this clone with a few counts. The chain uses TRBV27 and TRBJ1-1; weak D call: TRBD1 (5 bases). Germline loops: CDR1 MNHEY, CDR2 SMNVEV (reference sequence). Deletions cut 5 bases from V and 0 bases from J, with 7 bases between. This CDR3 contains 13 residues. The CDR3 bases are TGTGCCAGCAGTGCGACAGTGAACACTGAAGCTTTCTTT. Its translation is CASSATVNTEAFF.

V and J are TRBV2 and TRBJ2-5, with 9 bases fitting TRBD2. The CDR3 consists of 15 residues. Trimming at V came to 7 bases and at J to 5 bases, leaving 11 bases not matched to a gene. Germline V gene sequence: CDR1 SNHLY, CDR2 FYNNEI. In nucleotides, the CDR3 is TGTGCCAGCACTTTGGGGACTAGCAGGGGTGAGACCCAGTACTTC. Translated: CASTLGTSRGETQYF.

The chain combines TRBV7-6 with TRBJ2-3; a possible D gene is TRBD2 (6 bases). The CDR3 length is 14 residues. The germline V gene encodes CDR1 SGHVS and CDR2 FNYEAQ. Deletions cut 2 bases from V and 5 bases from J, with 11 bases between. The CDR3 region is CASSLLASLDTQYF. CDR3 in DNA: TGTGCCAGCAGCTTACTAGCGTCTCTAGATACGCAGTATTTT.

This chain uses TRBV10-3 with TRBJ1-1, with a tentative D call TRBD1 (5 bases). Trimming removed 11 bases from V and 0 bases from J, with 13 bases in between. From germline, CDR1 is ENHRY and CDR2 SYGVKD. This CDR3 region has 13 residues. CDR3 sequence reads: CASETALNTEAFF. The CDR3 coding sequence is TGTGCCTCAGAGACAGCCCTGAACACTGAAGCTTTCTTT.

The CDR3 reads CASSEKGGGPHEQYF. The CDR3 DNA follows: TGTGCCAGCAGCGAGAAGGGGGGAGGGCCTCACGAGCAGTACTTC. This chain uses TRBV7-2 with TRBJ2-7, with D perhaps matching TRBD2 (7 bases). The V end lost 5 bases, the J end lost 5 bases, and 19 bases lay between the germline ends. Germline V gene lookup returns CDR1 SGHTA and CDR2 FQGNSA. The CDR3 runs to 15 residues.

The chain couples TRBV27 to TRBJ2-2; D ambiguous. Germline lookup yields CDR1 MNHEY and CDR2 SMNVEV (reference sequence). Trimming took off 3 bases at V and 4 bases at J, with 6 bases between the two ends. This CDR3 comprises 13 residues. The CDR3 region is CASSLVSTGELFF. In nucleotides, the CDR3 is TGTGCCAGCAGTTTGGTCAGCACCGGGGAGCTGTTTTTT.

V is TRBV4-2 and J is TRBJ2-3; TRBD2 matches 13 bases. Germline-derived CDR1 and CDR2 are LGHNA and YNFKEQ. The J segment lost 3 bases and the V segment lost 0 bases, leaving 6 bases of the junction unmatched. This CDR3 has 18 residues. The CDR3 loop reads CASSQDIPTSGGTDTQYF. Written as DNA, the CDR3 is TGTGCCAGCAGCCAAGATATCCCGACTAGCGGGGGGACAGATACGCAGTATTTT.

V gene TRBV10-3 combines with J gene TRBJ2-7, with D hard to call. Trimming left V 0 bases short and J 4 bases short, with 4 bases between. The CDR3 covers 12 residues. The V gene's germline CDR1 is ENHRY and CDR2 SYGVKD. CDR3 sequence reads: CAISESRYEQYF. CDR3 in DNA: TGTGCCATCAGTGAGTCGCGGTACGAGCAGTACTTC.

The CDR3 loop reads CASSLLDRYYGYTF. The CDR3 DNA reads TGTGCCAGCAGTTTATTAGACAGGTACTATGGCTACACCTTC. This chain joins TRBV28 and TRBJ1-2; D is perhaps TRBD1 (6 bases). V lost 1 base to trimming and J lost 3 bases, with 9 bases between them. Germline V gene data show CDR1 as MDHEN and CDR2 as SYDVKM. There are 14 residues in the CDR3.

J is TRBJ2-2 and V is TRBV6-5; 9 nucleotides align to TRBD1. The germline V gene encodes CDR1 MNHEY and CDR2 SVGAGI. Trimming at V came to 8 bases and at J to 6 bases, leaving 7 bases not matched to a gene. CDR3 length equals 14 residues. The CDR3 protein is CASSGQGRSGELFF. The DNA of the CDR3 is TGTGCCAGCTCGGGACAGGGTCGATCCGGGGAGCTGTTTTTT.

This sequence joins TRBV11-3 and TRBJ2-7; D might be TRBD1 (6 bases). The CDR3 runs 14 residues. The germline V gene encodes CDR1 SGHNT and CDR2 YENEEA. Trimming left V 5 bases short and J 0 bases short, with 11 bases between. The CDR3 nucleotides read TGTGCCAGCAGCCCCCGGGACAACTCCTACGAGCAGTACTTC. Translated, it gives CASSPRDNSYEQYF.